The clone carrying this TCR beta chain showed up many times. As originally analysed: Estimation of nucleated cell counts was performed using reference gene primer amplification. The table came from immunoSEQ multiplex PCR; TCRdb's copy has only in-frame clones and leaves some out. That table is the source of V, J and clone size, and D and trimming were worked out from the DNA. The data hold 90,000 to 140,000 clones, with 65% to 80% observed a single time. The data were taken from a study of blood T cell repertoires in COVID-19. Across the whole study: Acute and convalescent COVID-19 samples came from the United States, Italy and Spain. T cells, B-cell-depleted T cells, or PBMCs provided the cDNA or gDNA that served as material.

The germline gives CDR1 SEHNR, CDR2 FQNEAQ (reference sequence). With 5 bases clipped from V and 4 bases from J, the junction kept 12 bases outside the gene matches. CDR3 size: 16 residues. The sequence was collected from a woman in her seventies with acute or convalescent COVID-19. The sequenced sample consisted of peripheral blood. The gene calls are TRBV7-9 and TRBJ2-5; 8 bases match TRBD1. In nucleotides, the CDR3 is TGTGCCAGCAGCCCCCTAGGGGACAGGAGTTCAGAGACCCAGTACTTC. The encoded protein is CASSPLGDRSSETQYF.